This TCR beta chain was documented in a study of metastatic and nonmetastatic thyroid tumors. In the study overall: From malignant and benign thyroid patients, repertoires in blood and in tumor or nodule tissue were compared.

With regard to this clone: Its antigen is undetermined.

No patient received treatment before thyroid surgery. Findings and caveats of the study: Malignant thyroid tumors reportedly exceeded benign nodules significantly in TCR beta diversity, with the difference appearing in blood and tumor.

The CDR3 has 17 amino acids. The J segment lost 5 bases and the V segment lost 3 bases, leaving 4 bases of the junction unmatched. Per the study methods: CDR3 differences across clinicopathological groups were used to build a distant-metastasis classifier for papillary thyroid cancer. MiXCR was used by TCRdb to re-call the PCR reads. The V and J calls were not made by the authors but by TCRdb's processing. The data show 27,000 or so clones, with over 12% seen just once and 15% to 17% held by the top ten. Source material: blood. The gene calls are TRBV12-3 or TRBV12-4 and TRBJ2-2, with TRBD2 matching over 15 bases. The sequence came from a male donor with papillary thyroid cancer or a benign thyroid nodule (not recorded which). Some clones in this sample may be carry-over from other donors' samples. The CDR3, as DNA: TGTGCCAGCAGTTTGGGACTAGCGGGGGGCTGTACCGGGGAGCTGTTTTTT. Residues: CASSLGLAGGCTGELFF.